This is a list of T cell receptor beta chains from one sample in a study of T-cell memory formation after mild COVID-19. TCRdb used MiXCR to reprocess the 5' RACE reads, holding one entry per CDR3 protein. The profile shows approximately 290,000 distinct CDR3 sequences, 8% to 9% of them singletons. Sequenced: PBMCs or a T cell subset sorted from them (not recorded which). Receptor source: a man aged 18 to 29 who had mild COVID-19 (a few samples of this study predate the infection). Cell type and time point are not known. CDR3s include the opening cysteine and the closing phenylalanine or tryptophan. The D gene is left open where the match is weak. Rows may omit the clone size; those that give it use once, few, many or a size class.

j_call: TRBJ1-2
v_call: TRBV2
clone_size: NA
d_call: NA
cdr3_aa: CASSTSGPGYTF
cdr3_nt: TGTGCCAGCAGCACCTCAGGGCCTGGCTACACCTTC

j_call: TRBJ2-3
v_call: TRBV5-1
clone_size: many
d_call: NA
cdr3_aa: CASRIAADTQYF
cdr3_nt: TGCGCCAGCAGAATCGCGGCAGATACGCAGTATTTT

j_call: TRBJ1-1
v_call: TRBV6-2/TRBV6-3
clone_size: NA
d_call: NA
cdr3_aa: CASSVGKFGITEAFF
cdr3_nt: TGTGCCAGCAGTGTGGGGAAGTTTGGGATTACTGAAGCTTTCTTT

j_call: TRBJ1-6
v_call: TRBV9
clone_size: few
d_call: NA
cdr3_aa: CASSAGDSPLHF
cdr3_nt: TGTGCCAGCAGCGCAGGGGATTCACCCCTCCACTTT

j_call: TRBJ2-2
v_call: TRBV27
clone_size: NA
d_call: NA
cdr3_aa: CASSLSRQANTGELFF
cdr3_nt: TGTGCCAGCAGTTTATCGAGGCAGGCAAACACCGGGGAGCTGTTTTTT

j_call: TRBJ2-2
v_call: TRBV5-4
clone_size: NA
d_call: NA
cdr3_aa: CASSLGGPANTGELFF
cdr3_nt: TGTGCCAGCAGCTTGGGGGGGCCCGCGAACACCGGGGAGCTGTTTTTT

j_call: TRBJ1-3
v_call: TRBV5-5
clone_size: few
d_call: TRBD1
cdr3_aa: CASSLRDSVGNTIYF
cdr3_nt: TGTGCCAGCAGCTTGAGGGACAGCGTCGGAAACACCATATATTTT

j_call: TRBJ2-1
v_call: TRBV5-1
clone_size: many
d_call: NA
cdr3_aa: CASSLGLGTQFF
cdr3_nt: TGCGCCAGCAGCTTGGGCCTTGGGACTCAGTTCTTC

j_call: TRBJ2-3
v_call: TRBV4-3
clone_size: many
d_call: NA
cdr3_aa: CASSQQGADTQYF
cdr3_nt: TGTGCCAGCAGTCAACAGGGTGCAGATACGCAGTATTTT

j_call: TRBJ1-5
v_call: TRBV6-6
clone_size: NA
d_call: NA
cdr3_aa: CASSYSFGRVKEPQHF
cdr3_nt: TGTGCCAGCAGTTACTCGTTTGGGAGGGTGAAGGAGCCCCAGCATTTT

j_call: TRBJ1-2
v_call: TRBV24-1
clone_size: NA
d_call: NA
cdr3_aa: CATSEDSIDYGYTF
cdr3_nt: TGTGCCACCAGTGAGGATTCAATCGACTATGGCTACACCTTC